Listed here is a single T cell receptor beta chain. Its antigen is as yet unknown. This specimen belongs to a study of shared clonotypes between healthy human individuals. About the research overall: CD8 memory received one plate per donor, CD8 naive two, CD4 memory three and CD4 naive three. The study, taken as a whole, reports: Compared with memory subsets, naive subsets generally had larger estimated richness.

Assay: immunoSEQ multiplex PCR; the TCRdb copy retains only in-frame clones and omits some. The repertoire includes 2 million or so clones, 85% to 95% of them detected once, and 0.13% sits in the top ten. V was clipped by 3 bases and J by 6 bases; unmatched bases: 6. There are 16 residues in the CDR3. Germline lookup yields CDR1 SEHNR and CDR2 FQNEAQ (reference sequence). The origin of this receptor is a man younger than 35 in good health. The gene calls are TRBV7-9 and TRBJ2-7; 15 bases match TRBD2. Material for sequencing was naive CD4+ T cells sorted from blood. Documented subset: CD45RA+ positively selected. The CDR3 DNA follows: TGTGCCAGCAGCTTTGGACCGGGACTAGCGGGAGGCGAGCAGTACTTC. Translated, it gives CASSFGPGLAGGEQYF.